This is a list of T cell receptor beta chains from one sample in a study of blood T cell repertoires in COVID-19. Sequenced by immunoSEQ multiplex PCR; TCRdb stores in-frame clones only, minus some. The sample carries just under 60,000 clones, approximately 84% recorded once. The sequenced sample consisted of peripheral blood. The source of these receptors is an older man with COVID-19, enrolled during active disease. Both conserved end residues are part of each CDR3. Fields, in order: D gene, V gene, J gene, clone size, CDR3 DNA, CDR3 protein. The D gene is left open where the match is weak. Part of the rows lack a size; the others show once, few, many or a class for expanded clones.

d_call: .; v_call: TRBV2; j_call: TRBJ1-1; clone_size: once; cdr3_nt: TGTGCCGGTCAGGGTGACACTGAAGCTTTCTTT; cdr3_aa: CAGQGDTEAFF
d_call: .; v_call: TRBV6-6; j_call: TRBJ2-3; clone_size: .; cdr3_nt: TGTGCCAGCTCGGGGGGCCAAAGCACAGATACGCAGTATTTT; cdr3_aa: CASSGGQSTDTQYF
d_call: .; v_call: TRBV2; j_call: TRBJ1-5; clone_size: .; cdr3_nt: TGTGCCAGCAGTTATTCTAATCGCAATCAGCCCCAGCATTTT; cdr3_aa: CASSYSNRNQPQHF
d_call: .; v_call: TRBV2; j_call: TRBJ1-3; clone_size: .; cdr3_nt: TGTGCCAGCAGTGAAGGAGGGAACGGAAACACCATATATTTT; cdr3_aa: CASSEGGNGNTIYF
d_call: .; v_call: TRBV2; j_call: TRBJ1-2; clone_size: .; cdr3_nt: TGTGCCAGCACCCCAATGAGAGGGGGTTATGGCTACACCTTC; cdr3_aa: CASTPMRGGYGYTF
d_call: .; v_call: TRBV6-2/TRBV6-3; j_call: TRBJ1-1; clone_size: .; cdr3_nt: TGTGCCAGCAGTCGGACACCCCGGGAAGCTTTCTTT; cdr3_aa: CASSRTPREAFF
d_call: .; v_call: TRBV6-5; j_call: TRBJ1-5; clone_size: .; cdr3_nt: TGTGCCAGCGGGAGAAGGGTCCACCAGCCCCAGCATTTT; cdr3_aa: CASGRRVHQPQHF
d_call: .; v_call: TRBV21-1; j_call: TRBJ2-2; clone_size: .; cdr3_nt: TGTGCCAGCAGCAAAGGAGGACAGGGGAGCACCGGGGAGCTGTTTTTT; cdr3_aa: CASSKGGQGSTGELFF
d_call: TRBD1; v_call: TRBV7-8; j_call: TRBJ1-4; clone_size: .; cdr3_nt: TGTGCCAGCAGCTTACGTGACAGGGCACTACCGACTGAAAAACTGTTTTTT; cdr3_aa: CASSLRDRALPTEKLFF
d_call: TRBD2; v_call: TRBV5-8; j_call: TRBJ2-3; clone_size: .; cdr3_nt: TGTGCCAGCAGCTTGGTAACGCGGGGGGCCAACCATGCAGATACGCAGTATTTT; cdr3_aa: CASSLVTRGANHADTQYF
d_call: TRBD1; v_call: TRBV6-5; j_call: TRBJ2-1; clone_size: .; cdr3_nt: TGTGCCAGCAGTTACTCCTCAGACAGGGGGTCCAGGGCCCCGTTCTTC; cdr3_aa: CASSYSSDRGSRAPFF
d_call: TRBD2; v_call: TRBV27; j_call: TRBJ2-2; clone_size: .; cdr3_nt: TGTGCCAGCAGTTCCCATAGCGGGAGTCACACCGGGGAGCTGTTTTTT; cdr3_aa: CASSSHSGSHTGELFF
d_call: TRBD1; v_call: TRBV7-8; j_call: TRBJ1-6; clone_size: .; cdr3_nt: TGTGCCAGCAGCACCCGGACAGGGGGCAGATCACCCCTCCACTTT; cdr3_aa: CASSTRTGGRSPLHF
d_call: TRBD1; v_call: TRBV28; j_call: TRBJ1-5; clone_size: few; cdr3_nt: TGTGCCAGCACCAGGGACAGGGGGACTGGTCAGCCCCAGCATTTT; cdr3_aa: CASTRDRGTGQPQHF
d_call: TRBD1; v_call: TRBV29-1; j_call: TRBJ1-6; clone_size: .; cdr3_nt: TGCAGCGTGGCAGGACAGGCGAATTCACCCCTCCACTTT; cdr3_aa: CSVAGQANSPLHF
d_call: TRBD1; v_call: TRBV9; j_call: TRBJ2-2; clone_size: few; cdr3_nt: TGTGCCAGCAGCCTCCGCCCTGACAGGGCTTTCACCGGGGAGCTGTTTTTT; cdr3_aa: CASSLRPDRAFTGELFF
d_call: TRBD1; v_call: TRBV14; j_call: TRBJ2-3; clone_size: .; cdr3_nt: TGTGCCAGCAGCCCCCATCCTCTCAGGGGGCCGGGCACAGATACGCAGTATTTT; cdr3_aa: CASSPHPLRGPGTDTQYF
d_call: .; v_call: TRBV30; j_call: TRBJ1-4; clone_size: few; cdr3_nt: TGTGCCTGGATGGGTCAGACAAATAATGAAAAACTGTTTTTT; cdr3_aa: CAWMGQTNNEKLFF
d_call: TRBD1; v_call: TRBV9; j_call: TRBJ2-7; clone_size: .; cdr3_nt: TGTGCCAGCAGCGGACGACAGGGTCTGACCTACGAGCAGTACTTC; cdr3_aa: CASSGRQGLTYEQYF
d_call: TRBD1; v_call: TRBV30; j_call: TRBJ1-6; clone_size: .; cdr3_nt: TGTGCCTGGAGTGCAATAGACAGGGGGAATTCACCCCTCCACTTT; cdr3_aa: CAWSAIDRGNSPLHF
d_call: .; v_call: TRBV7-9; j_call: TRBJ2-3; clone_size: .; cdr3_nt: TGTGCCAGCAGCTTGGGAGGTACAGATACGCAGTATTTT; cdr3_aa: CASSLGGTDTQYF
d_call: .; v_call: TRBV9; j_call: TRBJ2-1; clone_size: .; cdr3_nt: TGTGCCAGCAGCCTTCAGGCGGGGCCCAACAATGAGCAGTTCTTC; cdr3_aa: CASSLQAGPNNEQFF
d_call: .; v_call: TRBV24-1; j_call: TRBJ2-1; clone_size: .; cdr3_nt: TGTGCCACCAGTGATTCCTGGGGCCAGGCCAACCCTAATGAGCAGTTCTTC; cdr3_aa: CATSDSWGQANPNEQFF
d_call: .; v_call: TRBV28; j_call: TRBJ2-5; clone_size: .; cdr3_nt: TGTGCCAGCAGTTCAACAGGGTACCAAGAGACCCAGTACTTC; cdr3_aa: CASSSTGYQETQYF
d_call: TRBD1; v_call: TRBV27; j_call: TRBJ2-7; clone_size: .; cdr3_nt: TGTGCCAGCAGTTTGGCGACAGGGGGTCTCTACGAGCAGTACTTC; cdr3_aa: CASSLATGGLYEQYF
d_call: .; v_call: TRBV6-1; j_call: TRBJ1-1; clone_size: .; cdr3_nt: TGTGCCAGCAGTGAGCAAGGTCAGGATGAAGCTTTCTTT; cdr3_aa: CASSEQGQDEAFF
d_call: .; v_call: TRBV19; j_call: TRBJ2-3; clone_size: .; cdr3_nt: TGTGCCAGTAGAGGGAGCGGCACAGATACGCAGTATTTT; cdr3_aa: CASRGSGTDTQYF
d_call: .; v_call: TRBV6-6; j_call: TRBJ2-7; clone_size: .; cdr3_nt: TGTGCCAGCAGTGGCCTCCACGAGCAGTACTTC; cdr3_aa: CASSGLHEQYF
d_call: .; v_call: TRBV5-6; j_call: TRBJ1-5; clone_size: .; cdr3_nt: TGTGCCAGCAGCTTGGCGGTCGGGCGGGATCAGCCCCAGCATTTT; cdr3_aa: CASSLAVGRDQPQHF
d_call: .; v_call: TRBV7-8; j_call: TRBJ1-5; clone_size: .; cdr3_nt: TGTGCCAGCAGCTTAAAGAGGTCTAGCAATCAGCCCCAGCATTTT; cdr3_aa: CASSLKRSSNQPQHF
d_call: .; v_call: TRBV28; j_call: TRBJ1-5; clone_size: .; cdr3_nt: TGTGCCAGCAGTCCCCGGGGAGCCTATCCGCCCCAGCATTTT; cdr3_aa: CASSPRGAYPPQHF
d_call: .; v_call: TRBV25-1; j_call: TRBJ1-1; clone_size: .; cdr3_nt: TGTGCCAGCACTGACCCGTACAGGGAGGAAGCTTTCTTT; cdr3_aa: CASTDPYREEAFF
d_call: TRBD1; v_call: TRBV5-1; j_call: TRBJ2-2; clone_size: .; cdr3_nt: TGCGCCAGCAGCTTGGCCGGGGGACAGGGTAGCACCGGGGAGCTGTTTTTT; cdr3_aa: CASSLAGGQGSTGELFF